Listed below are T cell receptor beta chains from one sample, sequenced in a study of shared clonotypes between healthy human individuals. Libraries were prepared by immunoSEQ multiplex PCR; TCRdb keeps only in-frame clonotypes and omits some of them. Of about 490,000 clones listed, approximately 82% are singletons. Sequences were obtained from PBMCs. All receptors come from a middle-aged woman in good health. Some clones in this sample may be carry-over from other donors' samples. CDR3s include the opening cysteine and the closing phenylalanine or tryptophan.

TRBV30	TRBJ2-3	CAWSLQTSGSTDTQYF
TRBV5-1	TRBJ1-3	CASSVSGAGNTIYF
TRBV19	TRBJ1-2	CASSNPGQGNYGYTF
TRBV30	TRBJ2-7	CAWSNSYEQYF
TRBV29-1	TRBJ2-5	CSVAPGLAGGEETQYF
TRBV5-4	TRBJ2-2	CASSSPGTVNTGELFF
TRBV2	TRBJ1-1	CASSNGQGANTEAFF
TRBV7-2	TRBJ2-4	CASSLAGTNIQYF
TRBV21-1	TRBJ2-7	CASSKMEGTGLGHEYSYEQYF
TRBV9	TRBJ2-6	CASSVGPPLLVNVLTF
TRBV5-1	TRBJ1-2	CASRVGQGPEGYTF
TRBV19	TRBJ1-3	CASSDRGDSNTIYF
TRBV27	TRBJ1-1	CASSFKAYTEAFF
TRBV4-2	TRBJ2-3	CASSQQSEDTQYF
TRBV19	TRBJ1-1	CASSRNGQEGAKAFF
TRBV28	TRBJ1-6	CASLQGAYNSPLHF
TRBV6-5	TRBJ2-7	CASKSGNSYEQYF
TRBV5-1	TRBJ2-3	CASGPAAGSSDTQYF
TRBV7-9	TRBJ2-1	CASSSGWGGNEQFF
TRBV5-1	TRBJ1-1	CASSITTGNEAFF
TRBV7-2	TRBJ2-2	CASSSWTGRTTGELFF
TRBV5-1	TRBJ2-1	CASSSTGDLGNEQFF
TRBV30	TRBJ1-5	CACSQGLVDQPQHF
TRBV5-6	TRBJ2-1	CASTLMREGRNEQFF
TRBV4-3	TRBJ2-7	CASSQDLGLAHEQYF
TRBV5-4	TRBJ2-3	CASSSSGSTDTQYF
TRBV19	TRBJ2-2	CASRNEGRVGDGELFF
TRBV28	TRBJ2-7	CASSARGSPYEQYF
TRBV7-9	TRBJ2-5	CASSSRQVPETQYF
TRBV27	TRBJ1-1	CASVPRTGASLNTEAFF
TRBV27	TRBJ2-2	CASRWLAGGPNTGELFF
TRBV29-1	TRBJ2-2	CSVEGQNTGELFF
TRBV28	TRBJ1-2	CASRLDPYGYTF
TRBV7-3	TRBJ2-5	CASKPETQYF
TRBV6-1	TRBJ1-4	CASSWGGATNEKLFF
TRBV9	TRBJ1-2	CASSVTPTRDDYGYTF
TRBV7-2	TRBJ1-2	CASSLFTGGYGYTF
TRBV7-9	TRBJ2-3	CASSLGTHDTQYF
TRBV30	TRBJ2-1	CAWSFGLGIDEQFF
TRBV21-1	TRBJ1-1	CASSKRGPNLNTEAFF
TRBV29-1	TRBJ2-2	CSVDGTDFTGELFF
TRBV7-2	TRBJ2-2	CASSLASGSHTGELFF
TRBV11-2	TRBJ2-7	CASSLDRTSGHEQYF
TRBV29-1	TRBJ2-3	CSVEDGLAGLTTDTQYF
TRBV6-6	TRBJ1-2	CASGRLNYGYTF
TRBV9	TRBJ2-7	CASSGGLAGGYEQYF
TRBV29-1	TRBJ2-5	CSAASQGALETQYF
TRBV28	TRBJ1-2	CASSLGDRDSGYTF
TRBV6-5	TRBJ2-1	CASRSGGSYNEQFF
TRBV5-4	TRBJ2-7	CASSSLLAGENYEQYF
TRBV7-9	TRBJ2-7	CASSLGGDSYEQYF
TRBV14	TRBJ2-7	CASSLGRALFYEQYF
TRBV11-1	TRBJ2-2	CASRDTGGGTGELFF
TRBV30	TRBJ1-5	CAWSRGAADQPQHF
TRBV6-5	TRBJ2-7	CASSYSYSSYEQYF